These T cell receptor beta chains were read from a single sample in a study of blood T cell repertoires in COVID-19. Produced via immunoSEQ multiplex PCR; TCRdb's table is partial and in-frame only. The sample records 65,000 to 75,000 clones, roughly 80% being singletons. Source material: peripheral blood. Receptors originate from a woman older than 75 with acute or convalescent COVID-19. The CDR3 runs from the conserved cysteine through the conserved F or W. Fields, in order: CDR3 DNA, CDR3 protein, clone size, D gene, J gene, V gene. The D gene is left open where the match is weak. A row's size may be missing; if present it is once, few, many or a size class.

CDR3nt: TGTGCCAGCACTGAGGGCCTTGTGACAGGATACTCCTATAATTCACCCCTCCACTTT; CDR3aa: CASTEGLVTGYSYNSPLHF; abundance: few; d_gene: NA; j_gene: TRBJ1-6; v_gene: TRBV2
CDR3nt: TGTGCCAGCAGTCCCCCGGGGGTTGAGGGCCGTCAGCCCCAGCATTTT; CDR3aa: CASSPPGVEGRQPQHF; abundance: NA; d_gene: NA; j_gene: TRBJ1-5; v_gene: TRBV27
CDR3nt: TGTGCCAGCAGCTGGCCGGGACTACCCAGCACAGATACGCAGTATTTT; CDR3aa: CASSWPGLPSTDTQYF; abundance: NA; d_gene: TRBD2; j_gene: TRBJ2-3; v_gene: TRBV7-2
CDR3nt: TGTGCCAGTAGTAGCGACAAAGAGACCCAGTACTTC; CDR3aa: CASSSDKETQYF; abundance: NA; d_gene: NA; j_gene: TRBJ2-5; v_gene: TRBV19
CDR3nt: TGTGCCAGCAGAGGCGGGGGCGACAATGAAAAACTGTTTTTT; CDR3aa: CASRGGGDNEKLFF; abundance: NA; d_gene: NA; j_gene: TRBJ1-4; v_gene: TRBV6-5
CDR3nt: TGTGCCACCAGCAGGGAAGGGGAGGCCGGGGAGCTGTTTTTT; CDR3aa: CATSREGEAGELFF; abundance: once; d_gene: NA; j_gene: TRBJ2-2; v_gene: TRBV15
CDR3nt: TGTGCCAGCAGCCAAGAACTGACTGCGATGAATAATTCACCCCTCCACTTT; CDR3aa: CASSQELTAMNNSPLHF; abundance: NA; d_gene: NA; j_gene: TRBJ1-6; v_gene: TRBV3-1/TRBV3-2
CDR3nt: TGTGCCAGCATGACGACAGGCGGCCGGTCACCCCTCCACTTT; CDR3aa: CASMTTGGRSPLHF; abundance: few; d_gene: NA; j_gene: TRBJ1-6; v_gene: TRBV6-5
CDR3nt: TGCGCCAGCAGCTCCACAGGGGGTCAGACCGGGGAGCTGTTTTTT; CDR3aa: CASSSTGGQTGELFF; abundance: NA; d_gene: TRBD1; j_gene: TRBJ2-2; v_gene: TRBV5-1
CDR3nt: TGTGCCAGCAGATCTAGCGGGGGGGCCCAAGAGACCCAGTACTTC; CDR3aa: CASRSSGGAQETQYF; abundance: NA; d_gene: TRBD2; j_gene: TRBJ2-5; v_gene: TRBV6-5
CDR3nt: TGTGCCAGCTCCAGGGACAGTAGCACAGATACGCAGTATTTT; CDR3aa: CASSRDSSTDTQYF; abundance: NA; d_gene: TRBD1; j_gene: TRBJ2-3; v_gene: TRBV18
CDR3nt: TGTGCCAGCAGCTTGGTACCGGGACTAGGAGGCAATGAGCAGTTCTTC; CDR3aa: CASSLVPGLGGNEQFF; abundance: NA; d_gene: TRBD2; j_gene: TRBJ2-1; v_gene: TRBV5-5
CDR3nt: TGCGCCAGCAGCGACAGGACAGGGAACGAGCAGTACTTC; CDR3aa: CASSDRTGNEQYF; abundance: NA; d_gene: TRBD1; j_gene: TRBJ2-7; v_gene: TRBV4-1
CDR3nt: TGCAGCGTTAAAAGGACAGATGGCTACACCTTC; CDR3aa: CSVKRTDGYTF; abundance: NA; d_gene: NA; j_gene: TRBJ1-2; v_gene: TRBV29-1
CDR3nt: TGCGCCAGCAGCCCTTATACCTCGGTCACTGAAGCTTTCTTT; CDR3aa: CASSPYTSVTEAFF; abundance: few; d_gene: NA; j_gene: TRBJ1-1; v_gene: TRBV5-1
CDR3nt: TGTGCCAGCACCGATAGAGCGAACACTGAAGCTTTCTTT; CDR3aa: CASTDRANTEAFF; abundance: few; d_gene: NA; j_gene: TRBJ1-1; v_gene: TRBV6-6
CDR3nt: TGTGCCAGCAGTGAATCATGGGGGCAAGCTTTCTTT; CDR3aa: CASSESWGQAFF; abundance: NA; d_gene: NA; j_gene: TRBJ1-1; v_gene: TRBV6-1
CDR3nt: TGTGCCAGCAGCTTAGATGGGACAGGGGAGACCGGGGGAGCTTTCTTT; CDR3aa: CASSLDGTGETGGAFF; abundance: once; d_gene: TRBD1; j_gene: TRBJ1-1; v_gene: TRBV11-1
CDR3nt: TGTGCCAGCAGTTTATTAGGCGGGGTGGTCGGGATCGAAGAGACCCAGTACTTC; CDR3aa: CASSLLGGVVGIEETQYF; abundance: NA; d_gene: NA; j_gene: TRBJ2-5; v_gene: TRBV27
CDR3nt: TGCAGCCAGATAGGCGGGGGGTACACAGATACGCAGTATTTT; CDR3aa: CSQIGGGYTDTQYF; abundance: NA; d_gene: TRBD2; j_gene: TRBJ2-3; v_gene: TRBV29-1
CDR3nt: TGCGCCAGCAGCCCACAGGGGACCCGATTATATGGCTACACCTTC; CDR3aa: CASSPQGTRLYGYTF; abundance: once; d_gene: TRBD1; j_gene: TRBJ1-2; v_gene: TRBV5-1
CDR3nt: TGTGCCAGCAGCCCCGGTCACAGGGGGCTGGCTTTCTTT; CDR3aa: CASSPGHRGLAFF; abundance: NA; d_gene: TRBD1; j_gene: TRBJ1-1; v_gene: TRBV3-1/TRBV3-2
CDR3nt: TGTGCCAGCAGCCCCCGGACTAGCGGGGGGCTGGGGGAGACCCAGTACTTC; CDR3aa: CASSPRTSGGLGETQYF; abundance: NA; d_gene: TRBD2; j_gene: TRBJ2-5; v_gene: TRBV3-1/TRBV3-2
CDR3nt: TGTGCCTGGAGTCGGGGGAAGACACACTCCTACGAGCAGTACTTC; CDR3aa: CAWSRGKTHSYEQYF; abundance: once; d_gene: NA; j_gene: TRBJ2-7; v_gene: TRBV30
CDR3nt: TGTGCCACCAGCAGCGGGAAAGAGACCCAGTACTTC; CDR3aa: CATSSGKETQYF; abundance: once; d_gene: NA; j_gene: TRBJ2-5; v_gene: TRBV15
CDR3nt: TGTGCCAGCAGTCGGGAACCTAACACTGAAGCTTTCTTT; CDR3aa: CASSREPNTEAFF; abundance: NA; d_gene: NA; j_gene: TRBJ1-1; v_gene: TRBV6-5
CDR3nt: TGTGCCAGCTCACTCGTTGAGTACCAAGAGACCCAGTACTTC; CDR3aa: CASSLVEYQETQYF; abundance: once; d_gene: NA; j_gene: TRBJ2-5; v_gene: TRBV18